These T cell receptor beta chains were read from a single sample in a study of T cells in Graves' hyperthyroidism and ophthalmopathy. TCRdb analysed the multiplex PCR reads with MiXCR anew, one entry per CDR3 protein. The sample gives 85,000 to 110,000 distinct CDR3 sequences, less than 55% of which show up once; 20% to 30% is in the top ten. The sequenced sample consisted of blood. These receptors came from a man aged 35-49 years with Graves' hyperthyroidism. CDR3s include the opening cysteine and the closing phenylalanine or tryptophan. Fields, in order: J gene, V gene, clone size, CDR3 length, D gene, CDR3 DNA, CDR3 protein. A D gene is named only where the DNA matches it firmly. Some rows have no size entry. The others give once, few or many, or a class for an expanded clone.

TRBJ1-5	TRBV2	few	14	-	TGTGCCAGCAGAGACTCGGGGGGGAATCAGCCCCAGCATTTT	CASRDSGGNQPQHF
TRBJ2-2	TRBV7-2	-	16	-	TGTGCCAGCAGCTTAGCACTAGTAGCGAACGCCGGGGAGCTGTTTTTT	CASSLALVANAGELFF
TRBJ1-5	TRBV9	many	15	-	TGTGCCAGCAGCGGTGGGCTGAGCGGCAATCAGCCCCAGCATTTT	CASSGGLSGNQPQHF
TRBJ1-1	TRBV7-9	-	14	-	TGTGCCAGCAGCGCAGGGAGGTTGGACACGGAAGCTTTCTTT	CASSAGRLDTEAFF
TRBJ2-1	TRBV20-1	-	11	-	TGCAGTGCTAGGTTAGGCCATGAGCAGTTCTTC	CSARLGHEQFF
TRBJ2-5	TRBV29-1	-	13	TRBD2	TGCAGCGTTAGCGGGGCCTCGGGGGAGACCCAGTACTTC	CSVSGASGETQYF
TRBJ2-1	TRBV6-5	many	15	TRBD1	TGTGCCAGCAGCTCCGGGACAGGGTCCTACAATGAGCAGTTCTTC	CASSSGTGSYNEQFF
TRBJ2-2	TRBV7-9	-	20	TRBD2	TGTGCCAGCAGGGCTACAGGGGGGACTAGCGGGCAGGCGAACACCGGGGAGCTGGTTTTT	CASRATGGTSGQANTGELVF
TRBJ2-5	TRBV27	-	14	-	TGTGCCAGCAGTCCCCGGGCGAACCAAGAGACCCAGTACTTC	CASSPRANQETQYF
TRBJ2-5	TRBV7-2	-	14	TRBD2	TGTGCCAGCAGCCTCCCACTGGCGGGAGGGACCCAGTACTTC	CASSLPLAGGTQYF
TRBJ1-1	TRBV5-1	many	14	-	TGCGCCAGCAGCGAACAGGGCCCGAACACTGAAGCTTTCTTT	CASSEQGPNTEAFF
TRBJ2-1	TRBV9	-	13	-	TGTGCCAGCAGCGTTCTGGGGGCCGATACGCAGTTCTTC	CASSVLGADTQFF
TRBJ2-1	TRBV7-2	few	14	-	TGTGCCAGCAGCGAAGGGGGGTACTACAATGAGCAGTTCTTC	CASSEGGYYNEQFF
TRBJ1-2	TRBV6-2/TRBV6-3	many	14	-	TGTGCCAGCAGCCTCGACCGACGGATGTATGGCTACACCTTC	CASSLDRRMYGYTF
TRBJ2-7	TRBV11-3	many	16	TRBD2	TGTGCCAGCAGCTTAGGACGGGTAGCGGGAGGCTACGAGCAGTACTTC	CASSLGRVAGGYEQYF
TRBJ1-6	TRBV10-1	once	18	TRBD1	TGCGCCAGCAGCCAAGATCTAGCAGGGGGCTTACTCCTTTCACCCCTCCACTTT	CASSQDLAGGLLLSPLHF
TRBJ2-3	TRBV9	many	11	-	TGTGCCAGCAGCGCCAGGGATACGCAGTATTTT	CASSARDTQYF
TRBJ1-2	TRBV5-6	many	14	TRBD1	TGTGCCAGCAGCGGGCGACAGGGAAACTATGGCTACACCTTC	CASSGRQGNYGYTF
TRBJ1-6	TRBV27	-	14	-	TGTGCCAGCAGTCCGTCTCTAGCGGGAGAGCTCCTCCACTTT	CASSPSLAGELLHF
TRBJ1-5	TRBV19	-	15	-	TGTACCAGTAGCCGGGATAGGGGGAGTAATCAGCCCCAGCATTTT	CTSSRDRGSNQPQHF
TRBJ2-3	TRBV7-9	-	14	-	TGTGCCAGCAGCTTACCCGCACCCACAGATACGCAGTATTTT	CASSLPAPTDTQYF
TRBJ2-1	TRBV12-3/TRBV12-4	few	12	-	TGTGCCAGCAGTTTCGACGGGAATGAGCAGTTCTTC	CASSFDGNEQFF
TRBJ1-6	TRBV28	many	15	-	TGTGCCAGCGTTAGCTCGGGGTCCGGTAATTCACCCCTCCACTTT	CASVSSGSGNSPLHF
TRBJ2-1	TRBV12-3/TRBV12-4	many	12	-	TGTGCCACCTGTCGGGCCGAGGGTGAGCAGTTCTTC	CATCRAEGEQFF
TRBJ2-7	TRBV20-1	-	16	-	TGCAATGCTAGGGGGGTTTGCGGATGGAACTCCTACGAGCAGTACTTC	CNARGVCGWNSYEQYF
TRBJ1-5	TRBV19	many	15	-	TGTGCCAGTAGTATTGGGCAGACCCAACCCTGGCCCCAGCATTTT	CASSIGQTQPWPQHF
TRBJ2-1	TRBV12-3/TRBV12-4	many	12	TRBD2	TGTGCCAGCAGTTTCCCCGGGACTAGGCAGTTCTTC	CASSFPGTRQFF
TRBJ2-1	TRBV20-1	many	15	-	TGCAGTGCTAGTAGGGACGGGAGCACCTACAATGAGCAGTTCTTC	CSASRDGSTYNEQFF
TRBJ2-3	TRBV10-3	-	15	-	TGTGCCAGCGGTTACGCGGCGGCTAGCACAGATACGCAGTATTTT	CASGYAAASTDTQYF
TRBJ1-1	TRBV13	many	14	-	TGTGCCAGCAGCTTAGACTCGGGGGTCACTGAAGCTTTCTTT	CASSLDSGVTEAFF
TRBJ2-2	TRBV24-1	-	13	TRBD1	TGTGCCATCAGGGACAGGGGAACCGGGAAGCCGTTTTTT	CAIRDRGTGKPFF
TRBJ2-2	TRBV2	once	14	-	TGTGCCAGCAGAACGACTCGTTCGGCCGGGGAACTGTTTTTT	CASRTTRSAGELFF
TRBJ2-1	TRBV12-3/TRBV12-4	many	13	-	TGTGCCAGCAGGAATAGTACCCACAATGAGCAGTTCTTC	CASRNSTHNEQFF
TRBJ2-1	TRBV5-5	many	17	TRBD1	TGTGCCAGCAGCAAAAGGTTGGTGAAGGGGGCGAACAATGAGCAGTTCTTC	CASSKRLVKGANNEQFF
TRBJ1-2	TRBV5-1	many	14	TRBD1	TGCGCCAGCAGCTTAACAGGGGTAGGAGATGGCTACACCTTC	CASSLTGVGDGYTF
TRBJ1-5	TRBV19	-	15	-	TGTGCCGGTAGTATTTTTGGGGCCAACATTCAGCCCCAGCATTTT	CAGSIFGANIQPQHF
TRBJ2-1	TRBV20-1	-	15	-	TGCAGTGCTAGAGCGAAAGGGGGGGCTTATAATGAGCAGTTCTTC	CSARAKGGAYNEQFF
TRBJ2-1	TRBV5-4	many	14	-	TGTGCCAGCAGCTCAATAGCGGATTACAATGAGCAGTTCTTC	CASSSIADYNEQFF
TRBJ1-5	TRBV28	many	14	-	TGTGCCAGCAGTTTCATACAGGGACATCAGCCCCAGCATTTT	CASSFIQGHQPQHF
TRBJ2-3	TRBV11-2	many	16	-	TGTGCCAGCAGCTTAGTGGCGACAGCTAGCACAGATACGCAGTATTTT	CASSLVATASTDTQYF
TRBJ2-5	TRBV7-2	-	15	TRBD2	TGTGCCAGCAGCTCGGGGGGGGGGGCCCTGGAGACCCAGTACTTC	CASSSGGGALETQYF
TRBJ1-1	TRBV6-5	-	14	-	TGTGCCAGCGTGGCATCTGGGCAGGCGCAGAAAGCTTTCTTT	CASVASGQAQKAFF
TRBJ2-1	TRBV7-2	once	15	TRBD2	TGTGCCAGCAGCCTACCGACTAGCGGGAGAGGGGAGCAGTTCTTC	CASSLPTSGRGEQFF
TRBJ2-2	TRBV7-8	-	15	-	TGTGCCAGCAGCTTAGTGGGGGGGGCTAGCGGGGAGCTGTTTTTT	CASSLVGGASGELFF
TRBJ2-3	TRBV5-1	-	15	TRBD1	TGCGCCAGCAGAGGGGGACAGGGCGGCACAGATGCGCAGTATTTT	CASRGGQGGTDAQYF
TRBJ1-2	TRBV12-3/TRBV12-4	many	13	TRBD1	TGTGCCAGCAGTCGGACAGGGTCCTATGGCTACACCTTC	CASSRTGSYGYTF
TRBJ2-5	TRBV20-1	few	12	-	TGCAGTGCTAGGAGGGGGGAAGAGACCCAGTACTTC	CSARRGEETQYF
TRBJ2-5	TRBV19	few	16	TRBD2	TGTGCCAGTAGTATTCCAGGGGCGGGAGGAGTCGAGACCCAGTACTTC	CASSIPGAGGVETQYF
TRBJ2-2	TRBV10-1	many	19	-	TGCGCCAGCACTTGGACCGGGGAGTGGGAGGAGGGAAACACCGGGGAGCTGTTTTTT	CASTWTGEWEEGNTGELFF
TRBJ2-1	TRBV7-7	-	12	-	TGTGCTAGGTTCCTTCTGGGCAATGAGCAGTTCTTC	CARFLLGNEQFF
TRBJ1-1	TRBV7-3	-	13	-	TGTGCCTGGGCAGGACAACTGAACACTGAAGCTTTCTTT	CAWAGQLNTEAFF
TRBJ2-3	TRBV10-3	once	18	-	TGTGCCATCAGTGAGTTACGGAAAGGGGGAAGAGATGACAATGAGCAGTATTTT	CAISELRKGGRDDNEQYF